These 10 T cell receptor beta chains were all obtained from the same sample, sequenced in a study of blood T cell repertoires in COVID-19. The assay was immunoSEQ multiplex PCR, and TCRdb's table has in-frame clones only and misses some. The data contain around 260,000 clones, roughly 89% of them seen just once; the ten biggest clones take up 0.9% to 1%. The material sequenced was peripheral blood. These receptors all come from a woman in her thirties or forties who had recovered from COVID-19.

The V and J genes are TRBV6-4 and TRBJ2-3; D is possibly TRBD1 (6 bases). CDR1 is MRHNA and CDR2 is SNTAGT in the germline V gene. This CDR3 spans 14 amino acids. Trimming removed 4 bases at V and 0 bases at J, with 8 bases between. This chain's CDR3 is CASSGGQSTDTQYF. CDR3 nucleotides: TGTGCCAGCAGTGGTGGACAGAGCACAGATACGCAGTATTTT.

This clone was recorded a few times. V gene TRBV27 combines with J gene TRBJ2-1; unclear D gene. Trimming took off 2 bases at V and 0 bases at J, with 11 bases between the two ends. The V gene's germline CDR1 is MNHEY and CDR2 SMNVEV (reference sequence). The CDR3 consists of 16 residues. CDR3 loop: CASSLQAASSYNEQFF. DNA of the CDR3: TGTGCCAGCAGTTTACAGGCCGCGAGCTCCTACAATGAGCAGTTCTTC.

The J gene is TRBJ2-7, the V gene TRBV24-1; 9 bases align to TRBD1. Germline-derived CDR1 and CDR2 are KGHDR and SFDVKD. This CDR3 has 14 amino acids. The V segment lost 11 bases and the J segment 2 bases; nucleotides outside the gene matches: 9. CDR3 residues: CASASGQGPYEQYF. The CDR3 DNA sequence: TGTGCCAGCGCATCGGGACAGGGACCCTACGAGCAGTACTTC.

The chain links TRBV6-5 to TRBJ2-2; D gene ambiguous. Germline V lookup: CDR1 MNHEY, CDR2 SVGAGI. The CDR3 runs 14 residues. V was trimmed by 7 bases and J by 5 bases, leaving 14 bases between them. CDR3 DNA sequence: TGTGCCAGCATTCAGTCTTTTCCGACCGGGGAGCTGTTTTTT. It specifies CASIQSFPTGELFF.

J is TRBJ1-1 and V is TRBV14; a weak D match, TRBD1 (5 bases). This CDR3 has 14 amino acids. CDR1 and CDR2 (germline): SGHDN, FVKESK. The ends were cut back, 2 bases at V and 3 bases at J, with 10 bases in the middle. Here the CDR3 reads CASSQPGWDTEAFF. CDR3 coding DNA: TGTGCCAGCAGCCAACCAGGGTGGGACACTGAAGCTTTCTTT.

The rearrangement uses TRBV15 and TRBJ2-7, with 7 bases matching TRBD2. Trimming at V came to 4 bases and at J to 3 bases, leaving 3 bases not matched to a gene. CDR1 and CDR2 (germline): LNHNV, YYDKDF (reference sequence). CDR3 length equals 13 residues. The CDR3, as DNA: TGTGCCACCAGCACGACTAGCCTCTACGAGCAGTACTTC. Its protein product is CATSTTSLYEQYF.

This clone was seen only once. CDR3 bases: TGTGCCATCAGTGAGTCTAGCGGGAGGGCCGCCGAGCAGTACTTC. It yields the protein CAISESSGRAAEQYF. V is TRBV10-3 and J is TRBJ2-7; 11 bases match TRBD2. This CDR3 spans 15 amino acids. Per the germline V gene, CDR1 is ENHRY and CDR2 is SYGVKD. The V gene end was trimmed by 0 bases and the J gene end by 6 bases; junction bases not matched to a gene: 4.

The rearrangement links TRBV6-5 to TRBJ2-7; 8 bases are shared with TRBD2. The V segment lost 8 bases and the J segment 2 bases; nucleotides outside the gene matches: 5. Germline loops: CDR1 MNHEY, CDR2 SVGAGI. This CDR3 spans 13 amino acids. CDR3 sequence: CASHPGLAYEQYF. The CDR3 DNA reads TGTGCCAGCCACCCGGGACTAGCCTACGAGCAGTACTTC.

Written as DNA, the CDR3 is TGCAGCGTTGAAGGTTTGCGGGACTTCTATGGCTACACCTTC. Protein: CSVEGLRDFYGYTF. J is TRBJ1-2 and V is TRBV29-1, with a weak D call TRBD1 (5 bases). Trimming took off 1 base at V and 4 bases at J, with 13 bases between the two ends. The CDR3 length is 14 residues. Per the germline V gene, CDR1 is SQVTM and CDR2 is ANQGSEA. The full variable domain, with the rest looked up from reference TRBV29-1 and TRBJ1-2, is SAVISQKPSRDICQRGTSLTIQCQVDSQVTMMFWYRQQPGQSLTLIATANQGSEATYESGFVIDKFPISRPNLTFSTLTVSNMSPEDSSIYLCSVEGLRDFYGYTFGSGTRLTVV.

The CDR3: CASSPRQNTEAFF. CDR3 in DNA: TGTGCCAGTAGTCCCCGACAGAACACTGAAGCTTTCTTT. The chain uses TRBV19 and TRBJ1-1; unclear D gene. This CDR3 is built from 13 residues. V lost 5 bases to trimming and J lost 1 base, with 8 bases between them. Germline V CDR1 and CDR2: LNHDA, SQIVND (reference sequence).